This record looks at one T cell receptor (beta chain) sequence and its context. This entry belongs to a study of cytomegalovirus exposure and HLA in healthy donors. The PCR made use of 60 Vbeta and 13 Jbeta primers. Assay used: immunoSEQ multiplex PCR; TCRdb lists only in-frame clones, some missing. The profile covers 100,000 to 150,000 clones, with approximately 77% appearing a single time and approximately 0.9% taken by the ten largest. Everyone who donated was a healthy bone marrow donor. V dropped 8 bases and J dropped 8 bases, with 15 bases sitting between them. This CDR3 has 12 residues. Germline CDR1 MNHNS, CDR2 SASEGT.

The sequence was obtained from a woman aged 55-69 years in good health and CMV-seronegative. This chain joins TRBV6-1 and TRBJ1-2; the D is unclear. The sample was PBMCs. CDR3 nucleotides: TGTGCCAGCTACCCGGGGTTTTACGGCTACACCTTC. It encodes CASYPGFYGYTF.